This T cell receptor (beta chain) was observed in a study of cytomegalovirus exposure and HLA in healthy donors. Whole-study findings and limits: Earlier analysis looked at TCR beta V segments, and most were productive about 90% or about 30% of the time. Later analysis revealed greater clonal expansion in HLA-associated TCR beta chains than in equally common others. Associated with HLA alleles at 0.05 false discovery rate in a later analysis were around 15,000 TCR beta sequences.

The PCR was carried out with 60 Vbeta primers and 13 Jbeta primers. The repertoire was sequenced with immunoSEQ multiplex PCR; TCRdb's copy has only in-frame clones and lacks some. The data show about 170,000 clones, about four fifths seen once. V lost 1 base and J 0 bases, leaving 12 bases between the germline ends. The CDR3 runs to 16 residues. From germline, CDR1 is MNHNS and CDR2 SASEGT. As concerns this clone: Its antigen is as yet unknown.

The chain links TRBV6-1 to TRBJ2-5, with a tentative D call TRBD2 (6 bases). The source is a boy between 2 and 10 years old in good health and CMV-seronegative. Sample: PBMCs. CDR3 in DNA: TGTGCCAGCAGTGAAGGTAGGAGGGAGTACCAAGAGACCCAGTACTTC. Translating gives CASSEGRREYQETQYF.